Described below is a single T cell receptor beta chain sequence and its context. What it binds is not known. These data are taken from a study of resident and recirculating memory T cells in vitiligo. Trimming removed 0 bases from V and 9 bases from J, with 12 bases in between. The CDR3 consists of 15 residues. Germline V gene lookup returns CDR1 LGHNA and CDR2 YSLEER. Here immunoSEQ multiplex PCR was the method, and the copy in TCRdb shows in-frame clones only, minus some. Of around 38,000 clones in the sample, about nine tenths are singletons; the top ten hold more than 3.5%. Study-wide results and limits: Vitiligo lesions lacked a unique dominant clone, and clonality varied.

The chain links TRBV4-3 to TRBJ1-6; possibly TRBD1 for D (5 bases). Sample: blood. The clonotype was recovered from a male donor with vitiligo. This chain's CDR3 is CASSQESVRASPLHF. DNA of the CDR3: TGCGCCAGCAGCCAAGAGTCGGTCAGGGCTTCACCCCTCCACTTT.